This TCR beta chain was retrieved from a study of cytomegalovirus exposure and HLA in healthy donors. Whole-study context: Researchers found that about 84% of about 400 genotyped donors fell within the Caucasian-associated ancestry cluster.

This CDR3 is 15 amino acids long. The V gene end was trimmed by 0 bases and the J gene end by 8 bases; junction bases not matched to a gene: 7. The germline CDR1 and CDR2 sequences are SGHRS and YFSETQ. Study observations and caveats: A later analysis revealed that TCR association rates differed between HLA loci, peaking at DRB1 and bottoming out at HLA-C. Reportedly, diagnosis of cytomegalovirus status by the classifier showed high specificity and sensitivity.

PCR primers comprised 60 Vbeta and 13 Jbeta primers. As processed by the authors: About 10 million of 75 million to 85 million unique TCR beta chains were shared, per a later count. The table came from immunoSEQ multiplex PCR; TCRdb's copy has only in-frame clones and leaves some out. V, J and clone size reflect that table, while D and trimming were determined from the DNA. The sample carries fewer than 150,000 clones, more than 75% recorded once. Concerning this clone: Its cognate antigen is unknown.

The rearrangement joins TRBV5-1 to TRBJ1-4; 7 bases are shared with TRBD1. The material sequenced was PBMCs. This clonotype was sampled from a man younger than 45 in good health and CMV-seronegative. The CDR3 sequence is CASSLAGAQGEKLFF. The CDR3 nucleotides read TGCGCCAGCAGCTTGGCCGGGGCACAGGGGGAAAAACTGTTTTTT.